This T cell receptor beta chain appears in the sequencing data of a study of beta chain features in type 1 diabetes. Regarding the study as a whole: Equally in patients and controls, PCR might preferentially amplify shorter templates. Moderately but significantly shorter TCRB CDR3s were found in Type 1 diabetes patients in all four CD4+ subsets. More deletions and fewer insertions at VDJ junctions were seen in type 1 diabetes patients.

CD45RO/CCR7/CD25/CD127/CD95/CD27 separated CD4+ naive, central memory, regulatory and stem cell-like memory cells by sorting. This CDR3 is 15 amino acids long. The germline V gene has CDR1 SGHTA and CDR2 FQGNSA. Trimming stripped 3 bases from V and 0 bases from J, with 6 bases between. The entirety of the isolated RNA underwent reverse transcription, so expressed TCRB transcripts were sequenced. The data were produced by immunoSEQ multiplex PCR, yet TCRdb's version contains in-frame clones alone and is incomplete. The data show some 240,000 clones, approximately 16% seen once. A word on this clone: The antigen remains undetermined.

This receptor was obtained from a young man with type 1 diabetes. The V and J genes are TRBV7-2 and TRBJ2-6; D call uncertain. The sample taken for sequencing was naive CD4+ T cells from blood. CDR3 in amino acids: CASSFQSSGANVLTF. Written as DNA, the CDR3 is TGTGCCAGCAGCTTTCAGAGCTCTGGGGCCAACGTCCTGACTTTC.